This T cell receptor (beta chain) comes out of a study of blood T cell repertoires in COVID-19. Looking at the study overall: Some COVID-19 samples were acute and others convalescent; all came from the United States, Italy and Spain. Sources were T cells, B-cell-depleted T cells, or PBMCs; the material itself was cDNA or gDNA.

As originally analysed: It was from reference gene primer amplification that nucleated cell counts were estimated. Clones were read by immunoSEQ multiplex PCR, and TCRdb kept only the in-frame ones, dropping some. From that table come the V and J calls and clone size; the DNA was used to work out D and trimming. Of about 99,000 clones in the sample, about 90% were seen once. The ends lost 6 bases at V and 8 bases at J; junction bases unmatched: 8. Germline lookup yields CDR1 MDHEN and CDR2 SYDVKM. This CDR3 is 15 amino acids long. This clone was seen only a few times. The sequenced sample was peripheral blood. The gene calls are TRBV28 and TRBJ1-6; 9 nucleotides align to TRBD1. The TCR originated in a human donor in a cohort sampled during active COVID-19. The CDR3 loop is CASRRTGTGYSPLHF. Here the CDR3 DNA reads TGTGCCAGCAGGCGAACCGGGACAGGGTATTCACCCCTCCACTTT.